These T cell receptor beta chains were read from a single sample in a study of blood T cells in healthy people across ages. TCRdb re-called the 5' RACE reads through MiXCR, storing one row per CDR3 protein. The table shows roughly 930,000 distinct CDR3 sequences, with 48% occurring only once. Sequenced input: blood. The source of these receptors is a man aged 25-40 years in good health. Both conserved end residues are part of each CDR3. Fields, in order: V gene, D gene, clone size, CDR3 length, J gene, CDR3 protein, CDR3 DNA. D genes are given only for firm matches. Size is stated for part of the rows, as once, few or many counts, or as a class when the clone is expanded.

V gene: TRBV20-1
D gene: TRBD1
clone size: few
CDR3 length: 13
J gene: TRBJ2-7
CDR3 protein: CSATRDRTYEQYF
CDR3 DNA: TGCAGTGCTACCCGGGACAGGACCTACGAGCAGTACTTC

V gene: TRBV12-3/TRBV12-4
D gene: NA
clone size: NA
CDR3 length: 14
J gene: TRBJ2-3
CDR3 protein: CASSRDRRSDTQYF
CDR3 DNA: TGTGCCAGCAGCCGAGACAGGCGCTCAGATACGCAGTATTTT

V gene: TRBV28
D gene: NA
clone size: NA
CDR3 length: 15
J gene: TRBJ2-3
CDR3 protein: CASSLANGGRTTQYF
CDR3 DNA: TGTGCCAGCAGTTTGGCCAACGGTGGACGCACTACGCAGTATTTT

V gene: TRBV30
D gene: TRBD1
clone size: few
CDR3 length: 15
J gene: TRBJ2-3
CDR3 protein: CAWSARTGHTDTQYF
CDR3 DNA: TGTGCCTGGAGTGCTCGGACAGGCCACACAGATACGCAGTATTTT

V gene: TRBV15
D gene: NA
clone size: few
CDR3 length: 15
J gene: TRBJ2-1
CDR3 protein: CATSRDDGGANEQFF
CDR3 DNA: TGTGCCACCAGCAGAGATGATGGGGGGGCCAATGAGCAGTTCTTC

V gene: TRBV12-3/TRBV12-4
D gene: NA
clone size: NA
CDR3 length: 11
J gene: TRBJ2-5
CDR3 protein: CANSQGREQYF
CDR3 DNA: TGTGCCAACAGTCAGGGCCGGGAGCAGTACTTC

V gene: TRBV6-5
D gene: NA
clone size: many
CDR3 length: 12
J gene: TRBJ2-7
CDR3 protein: CASSRDRYEQYF
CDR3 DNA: TGTGCCAGCAGTCGCGACAGATACGAGCAGTACTTC

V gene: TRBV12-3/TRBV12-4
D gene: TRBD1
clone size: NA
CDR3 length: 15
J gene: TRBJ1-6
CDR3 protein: CASSLSRTGASPLHF
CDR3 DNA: TGTGCCAGCAGTTTAAGCAGGACAGGGGCTTCACCCCTCCACTTT

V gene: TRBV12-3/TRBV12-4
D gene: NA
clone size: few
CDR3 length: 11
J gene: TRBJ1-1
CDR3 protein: CASSPSQVAFF
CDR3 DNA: TGTGCCAGCAGTCCTTCACAGGTAGCTTTCTTT

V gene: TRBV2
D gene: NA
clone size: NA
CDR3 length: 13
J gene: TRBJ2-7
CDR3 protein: CASTRDSNYEQYF
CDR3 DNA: TGTGCCAGCACTCGGGATTCAAATTACGAGCAGTACTTC

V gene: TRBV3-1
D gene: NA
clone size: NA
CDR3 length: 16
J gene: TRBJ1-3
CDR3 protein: CASSLGRAPSGNTIYF
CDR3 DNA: TGTGCCAGCAGCCTAGGGAGGGCACCCTCTGGAAACACCATATATTTT

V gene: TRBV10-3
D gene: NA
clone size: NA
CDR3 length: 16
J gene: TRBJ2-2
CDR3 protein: CAISPTSGADTGELFF
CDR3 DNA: TGTGCCATCAGCCCCACCTCCGGGGCCGACACCGGGGAGCTGTTTTTT

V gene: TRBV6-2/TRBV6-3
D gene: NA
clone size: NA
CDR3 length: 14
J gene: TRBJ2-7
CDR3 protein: CASSYERGAYEQYF
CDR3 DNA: TGTGCCAGCAGTTACGAACGGGGGGCATATGAGCAGTACTTC

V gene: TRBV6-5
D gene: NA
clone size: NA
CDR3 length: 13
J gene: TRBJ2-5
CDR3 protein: CASSYSYESEQYF
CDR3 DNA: TGTGCCAGCAGTTACTCATACGAAAGTGAGCAGTACTTC

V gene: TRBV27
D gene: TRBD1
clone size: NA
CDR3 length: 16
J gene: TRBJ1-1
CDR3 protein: CTSSPLPGTGYTEAFF
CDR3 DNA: TGTACCAGCAGTCCACTCCCGGGGACAGGTTACACTGAAGCTTTCTTT

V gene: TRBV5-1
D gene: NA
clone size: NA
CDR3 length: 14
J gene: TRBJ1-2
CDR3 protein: CASSPTALSYGYTF
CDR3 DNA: TGCGCCAGCAGCCCTACGGCGTTATCCTATGGCTACACCTTC

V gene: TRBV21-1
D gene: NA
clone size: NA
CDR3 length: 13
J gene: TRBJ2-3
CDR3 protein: CASSKVYSSTQYF
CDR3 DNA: TGTGCCAGCAGCAAAGTTTACAGTAGTACGCAGTATTTT

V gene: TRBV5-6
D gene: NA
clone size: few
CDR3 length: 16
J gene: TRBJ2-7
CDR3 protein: CASSATRTDSRYEQYF
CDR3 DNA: TGTGCCAGCAGCGCAACCAGGACAGATTCTCGCTACGAGCAGTACTTC

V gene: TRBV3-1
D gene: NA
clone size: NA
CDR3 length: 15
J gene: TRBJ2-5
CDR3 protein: CASSHGGTVQETQYF
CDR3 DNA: TGTGCCAGCAGCCATGGAGGGACTGTACAAGAGACCCAGTACTTC

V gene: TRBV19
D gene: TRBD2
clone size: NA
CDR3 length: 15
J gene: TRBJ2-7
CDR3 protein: CASSPGLAAALEQYF
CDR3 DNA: TGTGCCAGTAGTCCGGGACTAGCGGCCGCTCTCGAGCAGTACTTC

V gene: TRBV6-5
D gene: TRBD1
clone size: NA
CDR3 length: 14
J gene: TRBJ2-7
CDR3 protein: CASNLLGQGSEQYF
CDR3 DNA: TGTGCCAGCAATCTCCTAGGACAGGGTAGCGAGCAGTACTTC

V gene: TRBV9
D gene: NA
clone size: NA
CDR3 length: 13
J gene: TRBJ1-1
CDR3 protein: CASSAEGHDEAFF
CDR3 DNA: TGTGCCAGCAGCGCCGAAGGACATGATGAAGCTTTCTTT

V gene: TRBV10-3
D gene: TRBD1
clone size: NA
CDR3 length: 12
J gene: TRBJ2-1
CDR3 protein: CATGTGRDEQFF
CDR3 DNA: TGTGCCACCGGGACAGGGAGGGATGAGCAGTTCTTC

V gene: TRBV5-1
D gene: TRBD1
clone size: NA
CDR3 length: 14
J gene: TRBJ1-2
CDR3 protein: CASSNHRGDYGYTF
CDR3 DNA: TGCGCCAGCAGCAATCACAGGGGGGACTATGGCTACACCTTC

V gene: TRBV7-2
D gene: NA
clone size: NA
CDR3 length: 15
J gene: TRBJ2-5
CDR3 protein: CASSPISSHVETQYF
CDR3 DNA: TGTGCCAGCAGCCCCATTAGTAGTCATGTGGAGACCCAGTACTTC

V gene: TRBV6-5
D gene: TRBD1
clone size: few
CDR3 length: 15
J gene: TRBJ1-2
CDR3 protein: CASSSIGTGNYGYTF
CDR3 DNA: TGTGCCAGCAGTTCGATTGGGACAGGGAACTATGGCTACACCTTC

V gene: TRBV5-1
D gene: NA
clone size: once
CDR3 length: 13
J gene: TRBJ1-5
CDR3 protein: CASRQDNNQPQHF
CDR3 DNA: TGCGCCAGTAGACAGGATAACAATCAGCCCCAGCATTTT

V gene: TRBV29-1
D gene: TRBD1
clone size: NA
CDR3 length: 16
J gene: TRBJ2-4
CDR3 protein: CSVVIRRDREGNIQYF
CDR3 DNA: TGCAGCGTTGTAATCCGCCGGGACAGGGAAGGGAACATTCAGTACTTC

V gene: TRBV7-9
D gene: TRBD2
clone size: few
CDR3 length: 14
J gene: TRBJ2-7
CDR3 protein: CASSLWTSGDEQYF
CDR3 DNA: TGTGCCAGCAGCCTCTGGACTAGCGGGGACGAGCAGTACTTC

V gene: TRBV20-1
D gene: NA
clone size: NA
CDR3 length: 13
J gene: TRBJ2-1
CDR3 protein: CSAPGTGGGEQFF
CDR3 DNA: TGCAGTGCCCCCGGGACCGGCGGTGGTGAGCAGTTCTTC

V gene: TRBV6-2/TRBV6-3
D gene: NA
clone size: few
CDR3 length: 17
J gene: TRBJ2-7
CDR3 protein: CASSYSFGTLDSYEQYF
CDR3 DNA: TGTGCCAGCAGTTACTCGTTTGGGACACTGGACTCCTACGAGCAGTACTTC

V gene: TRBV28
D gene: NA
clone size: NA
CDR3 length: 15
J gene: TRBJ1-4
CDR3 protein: CASSLRAVGNEKLFF
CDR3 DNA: TGTGCCAGCAGTTTAAGGGCAGTGGGTAATGAAAAACTGTTTTTT

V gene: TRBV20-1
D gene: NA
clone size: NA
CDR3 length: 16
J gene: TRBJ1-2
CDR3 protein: CSARPNLLGSNYGYTF
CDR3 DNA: TGCAGTGCTAGGCCTAACTTACTAGGTTCTAACTATGGCTACACCTTC

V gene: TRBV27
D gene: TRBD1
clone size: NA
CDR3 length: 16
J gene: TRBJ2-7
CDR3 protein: CASTLRVGGMFDEQYF
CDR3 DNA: TGTGCCAGCACTCTAAGGGTAGGGGGCATGTTCGATGAGCAGTACTTC

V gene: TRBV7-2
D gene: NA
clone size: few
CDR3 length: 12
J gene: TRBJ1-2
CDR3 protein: CASSPSGFGYTF
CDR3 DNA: TGTGCCAGCAGTCCCTCTGGGTTCGGCTACACCTTC

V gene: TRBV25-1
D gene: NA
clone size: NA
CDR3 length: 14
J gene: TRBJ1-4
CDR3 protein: CASSEQVTNEKLFF
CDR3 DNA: TGTGCCAGCAGTGAACAGGTCACTAATGAAAAACTGTTTTTT

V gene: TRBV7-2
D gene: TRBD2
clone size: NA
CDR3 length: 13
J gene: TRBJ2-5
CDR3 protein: CASSNSGVETQYF
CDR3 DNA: TGTGCCAGCAGTAACAGCGGGGTGGAGACCCAGTACTTC

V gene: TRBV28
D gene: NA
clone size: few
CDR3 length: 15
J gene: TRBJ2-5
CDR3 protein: CASSLLTPPQETQYF
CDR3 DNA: TGTGCCAGCAGTTTATTAACTCCTCCCCAAGAGACCCAGTACTTC

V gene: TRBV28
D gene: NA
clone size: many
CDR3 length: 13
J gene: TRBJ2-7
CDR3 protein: CASSYGVDYEQYF
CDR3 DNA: TGTGCCAGCAGTTACGGGGTAGATTACGAGCAGTACTTC

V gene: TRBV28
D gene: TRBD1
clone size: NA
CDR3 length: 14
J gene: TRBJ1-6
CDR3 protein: CASNRQGFNSPLHF
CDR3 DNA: TGTGCCAGCAACCGACAGGGTTTTAATTCACCCCTCCACTTT

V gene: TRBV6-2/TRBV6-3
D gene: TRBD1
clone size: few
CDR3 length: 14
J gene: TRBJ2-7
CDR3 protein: CVSRRDRAIHEQYF
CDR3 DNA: TGTGTTAGCAGACGGGACAGGGCTATCCACGAGCAGTACTTC